The 3 T cell receptor beta chains below all came from one sample that was sequenced in a study of T cell responses to AZD1222 COVID-19 vaccine. Measured with immunoSEQ multiplex PCR; TCRdb has only the in-frame clones, and not every one. Found here are over 95,000 clones, just under 90% of them singletons; the top ten hold roughly 12%. The sequencing used peripheral blood, collected on day 0 of AZD1222 vaccination. These receptors were obtained from an adult in good health.

The J gene is TRBJ2-2, the V gene TRBV5-6, with 9 bases aligning to TRBD2. The V and J ends lost 2 bases and 0 bases, in that order; junction bases with no gene match: 2. This CDR3 is 16 amino acids long. Per germline, CDR1 SGHDT and CDR2 YYEEEE. The CDR3 DNA sequence: TGTGCCAGCAGCTTTGGACTAGCGTCGAACACCGGGGAGCTGTTTTTT. Protein product: CASSFGLASNTGELFF. Full variable domain (missing parts from reference TRBV5-6 and TRBJ2-2): DAGVTQSPTHLIKTRGQQVTLRCSPKSGHDTVSWYQQALGQGPQFIFQYYEEEERQRGNFPDRFSGHQFPNYSSELNVNALLLGDSALYLCASSFGLASNTGELFFGEGSRLTVL.

A single count supports this clone. The chain has TRBV19 and TRBJ2-7; the D gene is possibly TRBD2 (6 bases). Germline values: CDR1 LNHDA, CDR2 SQIVND (reference sequence). With 7 bases removed from V and 7 bases from J, the gap between germline ends came to 20 bases. The CDR3 extends over 14 amino acids. As DNA, the CDR3 is TGTGCCAGTAATAGGGGACTCCTGACGGGGGAGCAGTACTTC. Protein product: CASNRGLLTGEQYF.

This chain uses TRBV27 with TRBJ2-2; no definite D call. V was pared by 5 bases and J by 4 bases, with 8 bases between. The CDR3 covers 13 residues. Germline values: CDR1 MNHEY, CDR2 SMNVEV (reference sequence). The CDR3 is CASSPHRTGELFF. The DNA of the CDR3 is TGTGCCAGCAGTCCTCACCGCACCGGGGAGCTGTTTTTT.